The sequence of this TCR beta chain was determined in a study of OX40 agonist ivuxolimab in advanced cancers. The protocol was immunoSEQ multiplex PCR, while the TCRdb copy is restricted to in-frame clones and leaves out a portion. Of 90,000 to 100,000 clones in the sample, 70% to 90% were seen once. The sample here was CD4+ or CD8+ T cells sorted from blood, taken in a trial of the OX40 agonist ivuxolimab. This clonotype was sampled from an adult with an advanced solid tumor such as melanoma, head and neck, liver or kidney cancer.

CDR3 bases: TGTGCCAGCAGTTACGAGGCCCAGGGGACGACGGGTCAGTACTTC. It translates to CASSYEAQGTTGQYF. The V and J genes are TRBV6-6 and TRBJ2-4; D is possibly TRBD1 (6 bases). Trimming left V 2 bases short and J 12 bases short, with 20 bases between. CDR1 is MNHNY and CDR2 is SVGAGI in the germline V gene (reference sequence). The CDR3 consists of 15 residues.